This is a list of T cell receptor beta chains from one sample in a study of cytomegalovirus exposure and HLA in healthy donors. The assay was immunoSEQ multiplex PCR, and TCRdb's table has in-frame clones only and misses some. The sample yields about 160,000 clones, 80% to 85% seen once. What was sequenced was PBMCs. Receptors originate from a girl between 2 and 10 years old in good health and CMV-seropositive. The CDR3 runs from the conserved cysteine through the conserved F or W. Fields, in order: J gene, V gene, clone size, D gene, CDR3 protein, CDR3 DNA. The D gene is left open where the match is weak. Clone sizes are given selectively: once, few, many, or a class where the clone is expanded.

J: TRBJ1-1
V: TRBV2
size: NA
D: NA
CDR3: CASSFSQGRYAFF
DNA: TGTGCCAGCAGTTTTTCGCAGGGTCGGTATGCTTTCTTT

J: TRBJ2-7
V: TRBV5-1
size: NA
D: TRBD2
CDR3: CASSPLTSGVYEQYF
DNA: TGCGCCAGCAGCCCGCTGACTAGCGGGGTTTACGAGCAGTACTTC

J: TRBJ2-1
V: TRBV9
size: NA
D: TRBD2
CDR3: CASSDPWAGGPDEQFF
DNA: TGTGCCAGCAGCGACCCTTGGGCGGGAGGGCCCGATGAGCAGTTCTTC

J: TRBJ1-2
V: TRBV28
size: NA
D: NA
CDR3: CASSGFWAQGENYGYTF
DNA: TGTGCCAGCAGCGGGTTTTGGGCACAGGGCGAGAACTATGGCTACACCTTC

J: TRBJ1-6
V: TRBV5-6
size: few
D: NA
CDR3: CASSPGQGLYSPLHF
DNA: TGTGCCAGCAGCCCGGGACAAGGCTTATATTCACCCCTCCACTTT

J: TRBJ1-1
V: TRBV5-1
size: NA
D: NA
CDR3: CASSSILGGAVNTEAFF
DNA: TGCGCCAGCAGCTCCATCCTCGGGGGGGCAGTGAACACTGAAGCTTTCTTT

J: TRBJ1-1
V: TRBV4-1
size: NA
D: NA
CDR3: CASSPSPLNTEAFF
DNA: TGCGCCAGCAGCCCCAGTCCCTTGAACACTGAAGCTTTCTTT

J: TRBJ1-1
V: TRBV4-1
size: NA
D: TRBD1
CDR3: CASSRRAAGGTEAFF
DNA: TGCGCCAGCAGCCGCCGGGCAGCAGGGGGAACTGAAGCTTTCTTT

J: TRBJ1-1
V: TRBV4-1
size: NA
D: NA
CDR3: CASSQDGIMNTEAFF
DNA: TGCGCCAGCAGCCAAGACGGGATCATGAACACTGAAGCTTTCTTT

J: TRBJ2-5
V: TRBV9
size: NA
D: NA
CDR3: CASSPPEETWEQYF
DNA: TGTGCCAGCAGCCCCCCGGAGGAAACGTGGGAGCAGTACTTC

J: TRBJ2-7
V: TRBV28
size: NA
D: NA
CDR3: CASSLWGRSDALGEQYF
DNA: TGTGCCAGCAGTTTATGGGGCAGGTCAGACGCCTTGGGCGAGCAGTACTTC

J: TRBJ1-1
V: TRBV28
size: NA
D: TRBD1
CDR3: CASIGGAEQSEAFF
DNA: TGTGCCAGCATAGGGGGCGCAGAACAATCTGAAGCTTTCTTT

J: TRBJ2-4
V: TRBV9
size: few
D: TRBD2
CDR3: CASSAGLAGGDIQYF
DNA: TGTGCCAGCAGCGCAGGACTAGCGGGAGGGGACATTCAGTACTTC

J: TRBJ2-3
V: TRBV4-1
size: NA
D: TRBD2
CDR3: CASSHTSGRTDTQYF
DNA: TGCGCCAGCAGCCACACTAGCGGGAGGACAGATACGCAGTATTTT

J: TRBJ2-5
V: TRBV6-5
size: NA
D: TRBD1
CDR3: CASSPGQGIETQYF
DNA: TGTGCCAGCAGTCCCGGACAGGGTATAGAGACCCAGTACTTC

J: TRBJ2-2
V: TRBV30
size: NA
D: NA
CDR3: CAWSPPKTAPTGELFF
DNA: TGTGCCTGGAGTCCCCCAAAGACAGCGCCTACCGGGGAGCTGTTTTTT

J: TRBJ2-1
V: TRBV9
size: NA
D: NA
CDR3: CASSVESYDEQFF
DNA: TGTGCCAGCAGCGTAGAAAGCTACGATGAGCAGTTCTTC

J: TRBJ1-1
V: TRBV28
size: NA
D: NA
CDR3: CASSLAGIGTNTEAFF
DNA: TGTGCCAGCAGTTTAGCGGGAATCGGGACGAACACTGAAGCTTTCTTT

J: TRBJ2-4
V: TRBV11-2
size: NA
D: TRBD1
CDR3: CASSPRTGFDKNIQYF
DNA: TGTGCCAGCAGCCCTCGGACAGGGTTCGACAAAAACATTCAGTACTTC

J: TRBJ1-2
V: TRBV5-5
size: NA
D: NA
CDR3: CASSFARDGYTF
DNA: TGTGCCAGCAGCTTTGCAAGAGATGGCTACACCTTC

J: TRBJ1-3
V: TRBV29-1
size: once
D: NA
CDR3: CSVEDPNRSGNTIYF
DNA: TGCAGCGTTGAAGATCCTAACAGGTCTGGAAACACCATATATTTT

J: TRBJ2-2
V: TRBV18
size: few
D: TRBD1
CDR3: CASSPGQGYTGELFF
DNA: TGTGCCAGCTCACCGGGACAGGGGTACACCGGGGAGCTGTTTTTT

J: TRBJ2-3
V: TRBV30
size: NA
D: NA
CDR3: CAWRRRLNTDTQYF
DNA: TGTGCCTGGAGGAGGCGGCTTAACACAGATACGCAGTATTTT

J: TRBJ2-1
V: TRBV29-1
size: NA
D: NA
CDR3: CSVQFDRHNEQFF
DNA: TGCAGCGTCCAATTCGACAGACACAATGAGCAGTTCTTC

J: TRBJ2-1
V: TRBV7-9
size: once
D: NA
CDR3: CSSSLLGGRFGDEQFF
DNA: TGTTCCAGCAGCTTACTCGGGGGGCGTTTCGGCGATGAGCAGTTCTTC

J: TRBJ1-5
V: TRBV27
size: NA
D: TRBD1
CDR3: CASSLGQGVGQPQHF
DNA: TGTGCCAGCAGTTTGGGACAGGGGGTAGGGCAGCCCCAGCATTTT

J: TRBJ1-2
V: TRBV30
size: NA
D: TRBD1
CDR3: CAWSVNRGSRGYTF
DNA: TGTGCCTGGAGTGTAAACAGGGGATCCAGGGGCTACACCTTC

J: TRBJ1-5
V: TRBV4-1
size: NA
D: TRBD1
CDR3: CASSQQGGLGGQPQHF
DNA: TGCGCCAGCAGCCAACAAGGGGGCCTCGGTGGACAGCCCCAGCATTTT